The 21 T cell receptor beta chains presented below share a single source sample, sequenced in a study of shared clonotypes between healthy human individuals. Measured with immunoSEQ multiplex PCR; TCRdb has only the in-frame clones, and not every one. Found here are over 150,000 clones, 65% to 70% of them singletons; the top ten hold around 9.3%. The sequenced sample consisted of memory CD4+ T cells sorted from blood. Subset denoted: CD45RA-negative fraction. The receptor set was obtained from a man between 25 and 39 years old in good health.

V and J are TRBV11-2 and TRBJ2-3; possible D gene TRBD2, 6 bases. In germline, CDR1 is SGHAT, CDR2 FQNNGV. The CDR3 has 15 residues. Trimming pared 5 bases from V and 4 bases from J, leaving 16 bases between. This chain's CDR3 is CASSPSGSRADTQYF. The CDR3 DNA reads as TGTGCCAGCAGCCCCTCCGGGAGTAGAGCAGATACGCAGTATTTT.

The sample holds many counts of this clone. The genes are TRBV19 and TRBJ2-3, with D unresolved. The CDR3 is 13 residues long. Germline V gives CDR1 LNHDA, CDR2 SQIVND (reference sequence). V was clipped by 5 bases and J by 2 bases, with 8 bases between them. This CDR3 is CASSGGHTDTQYF. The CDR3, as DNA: TGTGCCAGTAGTGGTGGTCACACAGATACGCAGTATTTT.

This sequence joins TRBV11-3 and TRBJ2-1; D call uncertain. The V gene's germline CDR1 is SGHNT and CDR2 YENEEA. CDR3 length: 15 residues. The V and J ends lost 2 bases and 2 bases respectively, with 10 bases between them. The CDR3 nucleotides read TGTGCCAGCAGCTTAATGGGTTTAACCTACAATGAGCAGTTCTTC. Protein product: CASSLMGLTYNEQFF.

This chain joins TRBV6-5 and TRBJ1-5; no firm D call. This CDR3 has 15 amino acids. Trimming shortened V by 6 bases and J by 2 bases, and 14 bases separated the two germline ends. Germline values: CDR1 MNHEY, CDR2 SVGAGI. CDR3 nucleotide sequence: TGTGCCAGCAGCCGGGTGCGGTACGGCAATCAGCCCCAGCATTTT. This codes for CASSRVRYGNQPQHF.

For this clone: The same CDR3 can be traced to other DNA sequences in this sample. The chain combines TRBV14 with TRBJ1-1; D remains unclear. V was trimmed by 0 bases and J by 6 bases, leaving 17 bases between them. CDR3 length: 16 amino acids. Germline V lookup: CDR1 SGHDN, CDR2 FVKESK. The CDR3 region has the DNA TGTGCCAGCAGCCAAGAATGGAGATATGACGGCGCTGAAGCTTTCTTT. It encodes CASSQEWRYDGAEAFF.

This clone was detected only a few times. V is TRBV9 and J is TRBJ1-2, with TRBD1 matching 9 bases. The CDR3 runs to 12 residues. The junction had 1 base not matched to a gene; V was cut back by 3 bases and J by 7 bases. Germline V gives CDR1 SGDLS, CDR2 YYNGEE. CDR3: CASSATGGGYTF. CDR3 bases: TGTGCCAGCAGCGCGACAGGGGGTGGCTACACCTTC.

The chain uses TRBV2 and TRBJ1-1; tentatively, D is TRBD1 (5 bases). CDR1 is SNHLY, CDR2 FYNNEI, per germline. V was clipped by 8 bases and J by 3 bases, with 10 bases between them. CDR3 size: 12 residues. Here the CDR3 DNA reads TGTGCCAGCTCCCGGGGGTACACTGAAGCTTTCTTT. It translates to CASSRGYTEAFF.

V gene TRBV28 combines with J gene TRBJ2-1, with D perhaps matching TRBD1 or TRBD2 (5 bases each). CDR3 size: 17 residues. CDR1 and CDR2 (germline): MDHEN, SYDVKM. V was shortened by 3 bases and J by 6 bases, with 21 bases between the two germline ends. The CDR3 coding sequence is TGTGCCAGCAGTTTCCCCTCAGCCGGGACCCAAATCAATGAGCAGTTCTTC. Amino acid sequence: CASSFPSAGTQINEQFF.

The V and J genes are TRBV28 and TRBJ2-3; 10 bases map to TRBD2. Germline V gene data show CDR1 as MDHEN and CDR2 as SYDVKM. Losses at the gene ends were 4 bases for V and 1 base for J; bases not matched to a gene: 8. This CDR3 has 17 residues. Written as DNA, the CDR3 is TGTGCCAGCAGTTCAAATCCCGGGACTAGCGGCACAGATACGCAGTATTTT. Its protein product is CASSSNPGTSGTDTQYF.

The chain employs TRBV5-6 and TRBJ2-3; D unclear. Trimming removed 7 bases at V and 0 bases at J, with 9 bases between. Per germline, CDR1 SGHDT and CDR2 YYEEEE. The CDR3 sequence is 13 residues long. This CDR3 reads CASHRRSTDTQYF. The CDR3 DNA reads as TGTGCCAGCCACCGGAGAAGCACAGATACGCAGTATTTT.

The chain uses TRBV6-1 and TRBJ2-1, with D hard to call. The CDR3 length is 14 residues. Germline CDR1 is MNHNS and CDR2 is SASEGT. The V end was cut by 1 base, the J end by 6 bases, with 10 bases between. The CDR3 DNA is TGTGCCAGCAGTGAAGGTATGGTAGTCAATGAGCAGTTCTTC. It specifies CASSEGMVVNEQFF.

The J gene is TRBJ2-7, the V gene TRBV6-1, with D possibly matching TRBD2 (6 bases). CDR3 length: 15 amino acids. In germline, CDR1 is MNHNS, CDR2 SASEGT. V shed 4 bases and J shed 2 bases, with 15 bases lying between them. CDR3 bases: TGTGCCAGCAGTGTAGGCCCGGGAGTGGCCTACGAGCAGTACTTC. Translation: CASSVGPGVAYEQYF.

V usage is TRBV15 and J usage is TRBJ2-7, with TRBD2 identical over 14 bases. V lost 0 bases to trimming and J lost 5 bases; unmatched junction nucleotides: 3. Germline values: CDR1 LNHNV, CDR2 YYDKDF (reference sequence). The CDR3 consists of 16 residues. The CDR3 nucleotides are TGTGCCACCAGCAGAGAAGGACTAGCGGGAGGTCACGAGCAGTACTTC. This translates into CATSREGLAGGHEQYF.

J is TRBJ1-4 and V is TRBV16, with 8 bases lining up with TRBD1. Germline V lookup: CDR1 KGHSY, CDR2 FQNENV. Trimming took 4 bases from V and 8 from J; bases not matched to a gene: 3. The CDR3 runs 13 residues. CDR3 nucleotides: TGTGCCAGCAGCCGCGGGACAGGAGAAAAACTGTTTTTT. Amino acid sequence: CASSRGTGEKLFF.

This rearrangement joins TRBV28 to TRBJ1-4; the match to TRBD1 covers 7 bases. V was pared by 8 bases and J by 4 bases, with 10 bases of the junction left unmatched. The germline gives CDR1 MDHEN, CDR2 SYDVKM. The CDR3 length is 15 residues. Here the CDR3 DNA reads TGTGCCAGCGCCGAAGGGGGGACAGTTAATGAAAAACTGTTTTTT. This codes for CASAEGGTVNEKLFF.

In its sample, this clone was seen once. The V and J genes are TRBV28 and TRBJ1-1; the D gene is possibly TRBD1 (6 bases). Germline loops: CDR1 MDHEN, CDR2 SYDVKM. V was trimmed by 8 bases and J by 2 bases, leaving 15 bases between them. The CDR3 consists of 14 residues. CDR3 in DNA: TGTGCCAGCCCAAAAAGGGGGTCAAACACTGAAGCTTTCTTT. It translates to CASPKRGSNTEAFF.

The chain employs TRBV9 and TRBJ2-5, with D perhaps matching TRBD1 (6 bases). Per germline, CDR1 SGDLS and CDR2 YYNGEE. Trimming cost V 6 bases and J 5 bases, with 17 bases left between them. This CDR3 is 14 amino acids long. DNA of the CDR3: TGTGCCAGCAACCCCCAGGGGCACGGGGAGACCCAGTACTTC. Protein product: CASNPQGHGETQYF.

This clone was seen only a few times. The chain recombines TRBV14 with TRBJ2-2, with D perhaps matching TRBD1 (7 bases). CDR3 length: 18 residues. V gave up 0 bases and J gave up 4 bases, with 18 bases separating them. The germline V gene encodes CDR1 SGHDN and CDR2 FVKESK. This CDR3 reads CASSQERRGPGGTGELFF. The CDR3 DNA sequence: TGTGCCAGCAGCCAAGAGCGGCGGGGACCAGGGGGCACCGGGGAGCTGTTTTTT. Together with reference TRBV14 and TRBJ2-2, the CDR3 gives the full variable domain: EAGVTQFPSHSVIEKGQTVTLRCDPISGHDNLYWYRRVMGKEIKFLLHFVKESKQDESGMPNNRFLAERTGGTYSTLKVQPAELEDSGVYFCASSQERRGPGGTGELFFGEGSRLTVL.

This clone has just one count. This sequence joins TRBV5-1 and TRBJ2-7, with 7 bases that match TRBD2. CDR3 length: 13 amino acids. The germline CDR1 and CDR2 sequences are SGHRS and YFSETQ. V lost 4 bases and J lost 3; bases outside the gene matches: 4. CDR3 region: CASSPGLVYEQYF. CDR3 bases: TGCGCCAGCAGCCCTGGACTAGTCTACGAGCAGTACTTC.

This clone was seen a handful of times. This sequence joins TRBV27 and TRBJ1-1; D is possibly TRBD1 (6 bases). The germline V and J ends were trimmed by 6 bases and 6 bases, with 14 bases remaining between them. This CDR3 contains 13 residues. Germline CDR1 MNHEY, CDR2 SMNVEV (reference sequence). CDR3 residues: CASRVRGHSEAFF. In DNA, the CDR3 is TGTGCCAGCAGGGTGCGGGGGCATTCTGAAGCTTTCTTT.

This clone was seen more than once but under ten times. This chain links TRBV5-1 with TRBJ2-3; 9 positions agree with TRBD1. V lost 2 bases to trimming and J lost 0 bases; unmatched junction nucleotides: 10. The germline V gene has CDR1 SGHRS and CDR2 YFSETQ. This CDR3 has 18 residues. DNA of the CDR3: TGCGCCAGCAGCTTAGACGGACAGGGGTTTCCTAGCACAGATACGCAGTATTTT. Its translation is CASSLDGQGFPSTDTQYF.